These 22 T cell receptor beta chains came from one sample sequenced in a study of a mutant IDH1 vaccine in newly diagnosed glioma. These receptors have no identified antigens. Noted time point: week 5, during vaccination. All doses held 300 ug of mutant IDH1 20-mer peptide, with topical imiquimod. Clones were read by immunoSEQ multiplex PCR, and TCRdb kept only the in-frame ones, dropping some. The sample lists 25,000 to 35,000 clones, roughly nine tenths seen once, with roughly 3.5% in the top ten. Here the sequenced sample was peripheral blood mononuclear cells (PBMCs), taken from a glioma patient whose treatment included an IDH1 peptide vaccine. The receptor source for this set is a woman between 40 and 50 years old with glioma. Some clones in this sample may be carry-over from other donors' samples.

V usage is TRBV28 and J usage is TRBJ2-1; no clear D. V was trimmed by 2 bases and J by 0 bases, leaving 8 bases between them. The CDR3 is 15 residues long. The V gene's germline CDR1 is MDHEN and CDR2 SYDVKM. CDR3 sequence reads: CASSLGGFSYNEQFF. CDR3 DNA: TGTGCCAGCAGTTTAGGTGGATTCTCCTACAATGAGCAGTTCTTC.

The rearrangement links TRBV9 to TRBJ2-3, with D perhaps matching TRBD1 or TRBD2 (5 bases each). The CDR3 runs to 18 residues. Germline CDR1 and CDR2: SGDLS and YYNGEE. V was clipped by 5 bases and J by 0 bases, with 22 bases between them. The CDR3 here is CASSFRTGTGGSTDTQYF. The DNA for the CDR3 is TGTGCCAGCAGTTTCCGGACCGGGACGGGCGGGAGCACAGATACGCAGTATTTT.

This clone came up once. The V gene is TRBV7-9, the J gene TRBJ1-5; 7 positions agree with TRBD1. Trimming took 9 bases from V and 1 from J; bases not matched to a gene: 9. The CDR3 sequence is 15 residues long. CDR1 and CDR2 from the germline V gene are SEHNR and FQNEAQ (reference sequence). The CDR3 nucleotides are TGTGCCAGGAAGGGGAAAGGGGGCAGCAATCAGCCCCAGCATTTT. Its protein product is CARKGKGGSNQPQHF.

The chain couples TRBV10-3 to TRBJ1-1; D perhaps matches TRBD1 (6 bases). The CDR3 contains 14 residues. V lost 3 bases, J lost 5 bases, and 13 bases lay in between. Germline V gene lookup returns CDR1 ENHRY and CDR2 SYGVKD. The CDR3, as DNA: TGTGCCATCAGTGATGGCGGAGGGGGGACTGAAGCTTTCTTT. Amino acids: CAISDGGGGTEAFF.

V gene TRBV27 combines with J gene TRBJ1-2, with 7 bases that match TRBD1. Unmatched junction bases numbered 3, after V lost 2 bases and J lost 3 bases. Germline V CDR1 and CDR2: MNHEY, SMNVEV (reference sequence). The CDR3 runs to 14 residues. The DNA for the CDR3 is TGTGCCAGCAGTTTACTCGGGACAGACTATGGCTACACCTTC. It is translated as CASSLLGTDYGYTF.

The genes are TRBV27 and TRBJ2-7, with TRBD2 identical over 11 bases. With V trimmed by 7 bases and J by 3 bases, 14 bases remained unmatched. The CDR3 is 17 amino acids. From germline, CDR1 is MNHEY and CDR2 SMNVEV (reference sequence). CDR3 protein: CASIIRGPLAGVYEQYF. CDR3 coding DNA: TGTGCCAGCATAATACGAGGGCCACTAGCGGGAGTCTACGAGCAGTACTTC.

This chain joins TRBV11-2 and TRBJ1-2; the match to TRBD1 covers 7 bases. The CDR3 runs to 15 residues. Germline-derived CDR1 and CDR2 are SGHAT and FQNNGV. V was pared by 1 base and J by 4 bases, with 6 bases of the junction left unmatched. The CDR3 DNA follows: TGTGCCAGCAGCTTAGGCGGGACAGCTCCCTATGGCTACACCTTC. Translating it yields CASSLGGTAPYGYTF.

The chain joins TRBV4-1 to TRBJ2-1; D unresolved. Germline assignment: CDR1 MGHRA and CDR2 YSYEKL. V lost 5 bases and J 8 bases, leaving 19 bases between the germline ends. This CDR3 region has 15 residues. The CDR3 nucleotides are TGCGCCAGCAGCTTTCGGATTCTCGATAACGATGAGCAGTTCTTC. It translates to CASSFRILDNDEQFF.

CDR3 DNA: TGCGCCAGCAGCTTGGAAGTGACGGATCCTAATGAAAAACTGTTTTTT. As protein: CASSLEVTDPNEKLFF. The chain links TRBV5-1 to TRBJ1-4; D gene uncertain. Deletions cut 0 bases from V and 3 bases from J, with 12 bases between. CDR1 and CDR2 (germline): SGHRS, YFSETQ. CDR3 size: 16 residues.

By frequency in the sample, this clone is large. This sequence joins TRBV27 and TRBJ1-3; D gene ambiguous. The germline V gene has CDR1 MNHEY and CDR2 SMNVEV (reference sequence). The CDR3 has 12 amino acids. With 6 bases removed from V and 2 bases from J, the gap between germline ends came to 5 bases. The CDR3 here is CASSGTGNTIYF. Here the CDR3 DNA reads TGTGCCAGCAGCGGGACTGGAAACACCATATATTTT.

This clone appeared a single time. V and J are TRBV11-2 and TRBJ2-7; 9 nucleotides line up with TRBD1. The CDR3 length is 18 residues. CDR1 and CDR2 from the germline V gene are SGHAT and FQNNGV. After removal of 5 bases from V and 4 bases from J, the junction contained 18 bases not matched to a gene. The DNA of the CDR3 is TGTGCCAGCAGCATCCGACAGGGGGGTTCCTTTGGTGTGTACGAGCAGTACTTC. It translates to CASSIRQGGSFGVYEQYF.

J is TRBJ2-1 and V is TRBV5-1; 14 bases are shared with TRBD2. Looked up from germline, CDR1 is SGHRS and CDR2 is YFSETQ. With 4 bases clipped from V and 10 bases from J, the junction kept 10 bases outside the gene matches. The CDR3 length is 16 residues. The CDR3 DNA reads TGCGCCAGCAGCCCCCAGGGACTAGCGGGGGTTAGGGAGCAGTTCTTC. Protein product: CASSPQGLAGVREQFF.

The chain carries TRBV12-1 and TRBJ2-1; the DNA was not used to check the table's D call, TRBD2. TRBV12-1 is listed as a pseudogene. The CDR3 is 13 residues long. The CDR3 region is CASSSPFLLKRFF. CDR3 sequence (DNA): TGTGCCAGCAGCTCCCCATTCCTCCTCAAGCGGTTCTTC.

The CDR3 coding sequence is TGCAGCGTTGAAGGGACTACGGAGCACGAGCAGTACTTC. This codes for CSVEGTTEHEQYF. The chain carries TRBV29-1 and TRBJ2-7; weak D call: TRBD2 (6 bases). Germline loops: CDR1 SQVTM, CDR2 ANQGSEA. V lost 1 base to trimming and J lost 5 bases, with 12 bases between them. This CDR3 spans 13 amino acids.

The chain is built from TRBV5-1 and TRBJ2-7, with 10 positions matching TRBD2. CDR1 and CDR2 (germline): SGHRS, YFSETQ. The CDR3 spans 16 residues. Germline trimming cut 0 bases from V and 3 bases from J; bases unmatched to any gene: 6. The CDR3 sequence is CASSLGLAGALYEQYF. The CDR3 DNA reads TGCGCCAGCAGCTTGGGACTAGCGGGCGCCCTCTACGAGCAGTACTTC.

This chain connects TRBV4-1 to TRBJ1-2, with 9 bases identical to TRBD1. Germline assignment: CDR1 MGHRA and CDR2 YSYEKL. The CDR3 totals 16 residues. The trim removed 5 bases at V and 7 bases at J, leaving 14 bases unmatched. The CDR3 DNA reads TGCGCCAGCAGCTTACACCCGGGACAGGGATTGAGTGGCTACACCTTC. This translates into CASSLHPGQGLSGYTF.

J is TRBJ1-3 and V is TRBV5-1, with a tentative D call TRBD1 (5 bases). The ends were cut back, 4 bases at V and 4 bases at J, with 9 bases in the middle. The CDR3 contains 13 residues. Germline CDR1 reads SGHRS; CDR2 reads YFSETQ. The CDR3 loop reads CASSRGGGNTIYF. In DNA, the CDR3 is TGCGCCAGCAGCCGGGGCGGAGGAAACACCATATATTTT.

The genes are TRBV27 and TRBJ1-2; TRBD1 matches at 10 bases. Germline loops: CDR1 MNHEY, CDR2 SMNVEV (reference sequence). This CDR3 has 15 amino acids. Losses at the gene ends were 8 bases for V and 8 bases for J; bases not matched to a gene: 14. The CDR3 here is CASRDRGTSWKGYTF. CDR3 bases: TGTGCCAGCCGGGACAGGGGCACCTCGTGGAAAGGCTACACCTTC.

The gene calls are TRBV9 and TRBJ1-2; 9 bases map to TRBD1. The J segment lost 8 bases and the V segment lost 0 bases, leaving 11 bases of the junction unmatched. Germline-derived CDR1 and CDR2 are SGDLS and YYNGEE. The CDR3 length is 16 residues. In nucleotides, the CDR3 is TGTGCCAGCAGCGTAGCTAAGGACAGGGGAGGAGGAGGCTACACCTTC. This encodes CASSVAKDRGGGGYTF.

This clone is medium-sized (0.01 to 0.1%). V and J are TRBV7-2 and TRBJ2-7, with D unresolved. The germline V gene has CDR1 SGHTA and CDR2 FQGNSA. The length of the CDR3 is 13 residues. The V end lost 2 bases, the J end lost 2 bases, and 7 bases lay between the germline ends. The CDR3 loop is CASSLRAAYEQYF. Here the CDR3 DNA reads TGTGCCAGCAGCTTACGGGCGGCCTACGAGCAGTACTTC.

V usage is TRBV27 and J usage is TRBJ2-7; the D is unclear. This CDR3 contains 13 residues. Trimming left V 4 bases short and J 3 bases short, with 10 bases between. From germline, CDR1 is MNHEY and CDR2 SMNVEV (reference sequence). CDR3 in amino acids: CASSSLGSYEQYF. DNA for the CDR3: TGTGCCAGCAGTTCCCTAGGTAGCTACGAGCAGTACTTC.

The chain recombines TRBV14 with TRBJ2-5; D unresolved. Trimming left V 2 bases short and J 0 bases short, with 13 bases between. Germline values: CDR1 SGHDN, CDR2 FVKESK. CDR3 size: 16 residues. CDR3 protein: CASSQRALIDQETQYF. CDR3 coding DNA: TGTGCCAGCAGCCAAAGAGCACTCATCGACCAAGAGACCCAGTACTTC.